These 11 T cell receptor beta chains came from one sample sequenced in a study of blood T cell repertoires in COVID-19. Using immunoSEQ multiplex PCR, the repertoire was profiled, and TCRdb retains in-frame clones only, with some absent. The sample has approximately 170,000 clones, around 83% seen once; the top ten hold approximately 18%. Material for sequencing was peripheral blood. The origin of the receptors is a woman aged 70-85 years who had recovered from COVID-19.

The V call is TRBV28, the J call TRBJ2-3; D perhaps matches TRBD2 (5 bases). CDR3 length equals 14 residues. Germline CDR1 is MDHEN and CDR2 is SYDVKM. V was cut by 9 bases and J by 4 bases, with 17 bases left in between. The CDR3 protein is CASFTEVGPDTQYF. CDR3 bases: TGTGCCAGTTTCACGGAGGTGGGTCCAGATACGCAGTATTTT. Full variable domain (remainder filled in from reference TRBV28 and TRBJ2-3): DVKVTQSSRYLVKRTGEKVFLECVQDMDHENMFWYRQDPGLGLRLIYFSYDVKMKEKGDIPEGYSVSREKKERFSLILESASTNQTSMYLCASFTEVGPDTQYFGPGTRLTVL.

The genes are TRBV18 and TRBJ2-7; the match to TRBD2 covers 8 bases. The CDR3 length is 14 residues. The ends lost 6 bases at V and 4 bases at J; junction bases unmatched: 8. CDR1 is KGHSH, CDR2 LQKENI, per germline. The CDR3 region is CASSPSGSGYEQYF. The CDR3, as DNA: TGTGCCAGCTCCCCCAGCGGGAGTGGTTACGAGCAGTACTTC. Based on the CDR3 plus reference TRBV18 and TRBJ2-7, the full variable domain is NAGVMQNPRHLVRRRGQEARLRCSPMKGHSHVYWYRQLPEEGLKFMVYLQKENIIDESGMPKERFSAEFPKEGPSILRIQQVVRGDSAAYFCASSPSGSGYEQYFGPGTRLTVT.

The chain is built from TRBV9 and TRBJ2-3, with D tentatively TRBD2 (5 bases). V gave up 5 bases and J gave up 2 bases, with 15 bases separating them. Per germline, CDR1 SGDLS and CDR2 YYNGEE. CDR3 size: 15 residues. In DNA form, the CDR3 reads TGTGCCAGCAGTCGACGTGGCCGGGACACAGATACGCAGTATTTT. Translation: CASSRRGRDTDTQYF.

CDR3 sequence (DNA): TGTGCCAGCAGCCAATCTAGACGGATGAACACTGAAGCTTTCTTT. The encoded protein is CASSQSRRMNTEAFF. J is TRBJ1-1 and V is TRBV3-1 (or the pseudogene TRBV3-2); no clear D. The CDR3 extends over 15 amino acids. The germline V gene has CDR1 LGHDT and CDR2 YNNKEL (reference sequence). The V end lost 2 bases, the J end lost 0 bases, and 10 bases lay between the germline ends.

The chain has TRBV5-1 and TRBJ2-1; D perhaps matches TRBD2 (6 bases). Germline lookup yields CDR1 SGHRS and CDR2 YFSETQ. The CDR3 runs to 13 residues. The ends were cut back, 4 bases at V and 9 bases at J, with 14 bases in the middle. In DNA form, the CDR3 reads TGCGCCAGCAGCCCCGGCTCCGGGGGTGAGCAGTTCTTC. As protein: CASSPGSGGEQFF.

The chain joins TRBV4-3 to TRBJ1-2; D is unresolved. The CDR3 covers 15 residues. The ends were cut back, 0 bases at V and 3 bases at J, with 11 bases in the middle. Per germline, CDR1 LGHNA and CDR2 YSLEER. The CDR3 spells CASSQDGGYDYGYTF. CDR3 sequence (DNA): TGCGCCAGCAGCCAAGATGGAGGCTACGACTATGGCTACACCTTC.

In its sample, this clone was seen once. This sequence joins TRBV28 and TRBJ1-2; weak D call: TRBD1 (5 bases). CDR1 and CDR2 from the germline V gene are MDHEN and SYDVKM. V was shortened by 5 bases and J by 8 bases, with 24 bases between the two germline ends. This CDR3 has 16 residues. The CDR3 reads CASSPPGTGLGGGYTF. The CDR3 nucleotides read TGTGCCAGCAGTCCCCCCGGGACTGGGTTGGGAGGGGGCTACACCTTC.

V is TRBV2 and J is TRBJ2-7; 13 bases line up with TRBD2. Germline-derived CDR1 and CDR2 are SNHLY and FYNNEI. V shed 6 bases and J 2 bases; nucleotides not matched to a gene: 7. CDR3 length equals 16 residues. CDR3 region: CASSPELAGGPYEQYF. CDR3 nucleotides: TGTGCCAGCAGCCCTGAACTAGCGGGGGGGCCCTACGAGCAGTACTTC.

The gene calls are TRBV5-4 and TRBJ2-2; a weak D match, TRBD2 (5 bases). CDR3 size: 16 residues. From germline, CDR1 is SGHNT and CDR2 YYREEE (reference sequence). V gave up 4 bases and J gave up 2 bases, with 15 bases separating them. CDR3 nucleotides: TGTGCCAGCAGCACCCCCACCGAGGGTAACACCGGGGAGCTGTTTTTT. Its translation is CASSTPTEGNTGELFF.

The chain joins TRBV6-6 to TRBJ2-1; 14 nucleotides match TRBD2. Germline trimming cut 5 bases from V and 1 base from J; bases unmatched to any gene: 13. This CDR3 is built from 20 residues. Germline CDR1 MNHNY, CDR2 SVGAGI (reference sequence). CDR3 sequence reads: CASSPRGGTSGSRSYNEQFF. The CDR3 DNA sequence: TGTGCCAGCAGTCCTCGAGGGGGGACTAGCGGGAGTCGGTCCTACAATGAGCAGTTCTTC.

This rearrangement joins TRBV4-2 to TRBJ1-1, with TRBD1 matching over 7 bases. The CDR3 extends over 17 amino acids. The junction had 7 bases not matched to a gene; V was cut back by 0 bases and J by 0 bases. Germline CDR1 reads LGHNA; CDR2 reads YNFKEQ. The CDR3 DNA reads TGTGCCAGCAGCCAAGATGGTAGGGGGCTCTTGAACACTGAAGCTTTCTTT. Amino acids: CASSQDGRGLLNTEAFF.